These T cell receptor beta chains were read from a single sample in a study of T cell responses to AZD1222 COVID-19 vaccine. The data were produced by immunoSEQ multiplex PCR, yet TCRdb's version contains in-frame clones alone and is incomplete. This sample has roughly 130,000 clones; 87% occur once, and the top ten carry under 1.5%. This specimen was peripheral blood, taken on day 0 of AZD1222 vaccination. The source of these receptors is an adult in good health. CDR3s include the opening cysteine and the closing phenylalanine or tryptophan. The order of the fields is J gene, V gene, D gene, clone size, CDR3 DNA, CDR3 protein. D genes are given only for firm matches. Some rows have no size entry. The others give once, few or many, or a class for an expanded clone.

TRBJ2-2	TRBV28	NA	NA	TGTGCCAGCAGTTTATTCGCAGATAACACCGGGGAGCTGTTTTTT	CASSLFADNTGELFF
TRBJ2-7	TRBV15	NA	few	TGTGCCACCAGCAGAGATCGACTAGCCTACGAGCAGTACTTC	CATSRDRLAYEQYF
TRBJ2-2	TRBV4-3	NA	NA	TGCGCCAGCAGCCGCGGGCAGGGCTGGGACACCGGGGAGCTGTTTTTT	CASSRGQGWDTGELFF
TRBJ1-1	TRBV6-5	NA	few	TGTGCCAGCAGTTACCACAGGACGAACACTGAAGCTTTCTTT	CASSYHRTNTEAFF
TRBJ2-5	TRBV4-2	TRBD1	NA	TGTGCCAGCAGCGATTCCGGGACAGGGGGCGCGGAGACCCAGTACTTC	CASSDSGTGGAETQYF
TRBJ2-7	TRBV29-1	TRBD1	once	TGCAGCGTGCTCCTCGGACAGGCCTACGAGCAGTACTTC	CSVLLGQAYEQYF
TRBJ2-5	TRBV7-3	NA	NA	TGTGCCAGCAGCTCATACCCGACTCCAGCCGGGGAGACCCAGTACTTC	CASSSYPTPAGETQYF
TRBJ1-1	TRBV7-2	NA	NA	TGTGCCAGCACCCTCCTCGGGGAGTGGGGGAACACTGAAGCTTTCTTT	CASTLLGEWGNTEAFF
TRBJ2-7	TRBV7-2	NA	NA	TGTGCCAGCAGCTCACCTTTCGGGGCATCCTACAGGCAGTACTTC	CASSSPFGASYRQYF
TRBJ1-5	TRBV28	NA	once	TGTGCCAGCAGTTCCCCGACATCTAGCAATCAGCCCCAGCATTTT	CASSSPTSSNQPQHF
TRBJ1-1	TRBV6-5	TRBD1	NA	TGTGCCAGCAGTTCTATGGACAGGGCCTACACTGAAGCTTTCTTT	CASSSMDRAYTEAFF
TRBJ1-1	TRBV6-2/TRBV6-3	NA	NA	TGTGCCAGCAGTTACCCCACAGGCACTGAAGCTTTCTTT	CASSYPTGTEAFF
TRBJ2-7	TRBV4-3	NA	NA	TGCGCCAGCAGCCAAGACACAGAGAGCTACGAGCAGTACTTC	CASSQDTESYEQYF
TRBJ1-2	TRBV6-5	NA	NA	TGTGCCAGCAGTCTAACCGGGGAGTGGGGCTACACCTTC	CASSLTGEWGYTF
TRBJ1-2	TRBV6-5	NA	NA	TGTGCCAGCCTCATGAACGATGGGTTTGGCTACACCTTC	CASLMNDGFGYTF
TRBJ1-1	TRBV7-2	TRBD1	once	TGTGCCAGACCGGGACAGGGGATCCTTCGGTGGACTGAAGCTTTCTTT	CARPGQGILRWTEAFF
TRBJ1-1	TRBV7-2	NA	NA	TGTGCCTCCCGGGCGGTGGACCGTAGGACTGAAGCTTTCTTT	CASRAVDRRTEAFF
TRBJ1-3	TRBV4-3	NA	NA	TGCGCCAGCAGCCAAGATGGCGCAGGGCCTGGAAACACCATATATTTT	CASSQDGAGPGNTIYF
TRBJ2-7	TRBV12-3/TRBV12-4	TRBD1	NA	TGTGCCAGCAGACAGGGGGTCCACGAGCAGTACTTC	CASRQGVHEQYF
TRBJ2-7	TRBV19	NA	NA	TGTGCCAGTAGTGTAAACAGGTACGAGCAGTACTTC	CASSVNRYEQYF
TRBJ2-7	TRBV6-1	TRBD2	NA	TGTGCCAGCAGTGAACTAGCGGGGAGCTCCTACGAGCAGTACTTC	CASSELAGSSYEQYF
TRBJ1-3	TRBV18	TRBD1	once	TGTGCCAGCTCCCCGACAGGGACTGGAAACACCATATATTTT	CASSPTGTGNTIYF
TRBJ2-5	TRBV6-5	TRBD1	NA	TGTGCCAGCAGTTGGGACAGGGGGTTAGCGGAGACCCAGTACTTC	CASSWDRGLAETQYF
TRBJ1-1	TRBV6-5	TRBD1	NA	TGTGCCAGCACCGCGGACAGGGGGGACACTGAAGCTTTCTTT	CASTADRGDTEAFF
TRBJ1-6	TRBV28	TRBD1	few	TGTGCCAGCAGTTTGTCAGGGGGGAGAAATTCACCCCTCCACTTT	CASSLSGGRNSPLHF
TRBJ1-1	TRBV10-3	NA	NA	TGTGCCATCAGTGAGGGATATAACACTGAAGCTTTCTTT	CAISEGYNTEAFF
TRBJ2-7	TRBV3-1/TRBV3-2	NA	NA	TGTGCCAGCAGCCAAGATCCCCCCTACGAGCAGTACTTC	CASSQDPPYEQYF
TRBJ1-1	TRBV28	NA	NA	TGTGCCAGCATTCAGAACATGAACACTGAAGCTTTCTTT	CASIQNMNTEAFF
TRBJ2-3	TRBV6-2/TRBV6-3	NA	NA	TGTGCCAGCACCCCTTATGTAGTTGGAGATACGCAGTATTTT	CASTPYVVGDTQYF
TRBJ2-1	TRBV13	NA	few	TGTGCCAGCAGCTATGCCGGAGGGATCGCCTACAATGAGCAGTTCTTC	CASSYAGGIAYNEQFF
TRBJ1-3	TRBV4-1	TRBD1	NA	TGCGCCAGCAGACCGAATGACGGGACAGATGCTGGAAACACCATATATTTT	CASRPNDGTDAGNTIYF
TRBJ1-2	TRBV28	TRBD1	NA	TGTGCCAGCAGTTGGACAGGGACCTATGGCTACACCTTC	CASSWTGTYGYTF
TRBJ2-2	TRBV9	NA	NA	TGTGCCAGCAGCTTACGACAGGGAGGAATCACCGGGGAGCTGTTTTTT	CASSLRQGGITGELFF
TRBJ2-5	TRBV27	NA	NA	TGTGCCAGCAGGGCGGACTCGAGGGAGACCCAGTACTTC	CASRADSRETQYF
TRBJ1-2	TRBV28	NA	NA	TGTGCCAGCAGAGGGGTCGGCTATGGCTACACCTTC	CASRGVGYGYTF
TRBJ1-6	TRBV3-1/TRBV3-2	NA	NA	TGTGCCAGCAGCCCAGAGAGCTCCTATAATTCACCCCTCCACTTT	CASSPESSYNSPLHF
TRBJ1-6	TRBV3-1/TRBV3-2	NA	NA	TGTGCCAGCAGCCAAGAATCCGGATATGGCCCGTTTAATTCACCCCTCCACTTT	CASSQESGYGPFNSPLHF
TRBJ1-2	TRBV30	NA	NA	TGTGCCTGGAGCCTTGAGCGCCGGGGGTCCTATGGCTACACCTTC	CAWSLERRGSYGYTF